This T cell receptor (beta chain) is drawn from a study of response to subunit inactivated influenza vaccine. TCRdb itself ran the RT-PCR reads through MiXCR, one entry per CDR3 protein. The sample includes more than 200,000 distinct CDR3 sequences, 10% to 15% of them seen just once. Findings of the study overall: Researchers suggested that each seasonal influenza vaccination recruits few new T cells.

At least ten counts were recorded for this clonotype. As yet, its antigen is unknown. Germline CDR1 reads DFQATT; CDR2 reads SNEGSKA (reference sequence). The CDR3 is 14 residues long. Trimming removed 2 bases at V and 5 bases at J, with 15 bases between. The sequencing used non-naive T cells sorted from PBMCs, collected 14 to 15 days before vaccination. The chain links TRBV20-1 to TRBJ2-5; D unclear. The sequence came from a man aged 45-65 years who received an inactivated influenza vaccine. The CDR3 DNA sequence: TGCAGTGCTAGATATGTCTACCCCAGGGAGACCCAGTACTTC. As protein: CSARYVYPRETQYF.